The 11 T cell receptor beta chains below all came from one sample that was sequenced in a study of cytomegalovirus exposure and HLA in healthy donors. PCR amplification relied on 60 Vbeta primers (plus 13 Jbeta primers). Measured with immunoSEQ multiplex PCR; TCRdb has only the in-frame clones, and not every one. The table lists about 160,000 clones, roughly 80% of them singletons, with nearly 8.5% in the top ten. Sequencing was performed on PBMCs. The receptors stem from a male donor in good health and CMV-seropositive.

The V call is TRBV30, the J call TRBJ1-3; weak D call: TRBD1 (5 bases). The CDR3 covers 18 residues. V was pared by 0 bases and J by 1 base, with 19 bases between. CDR1 and CDR2 (germline): GTSNPN, SVGIG (reference sequence). CDR3 residues: CAWSVRQGRIPSGNTIYF. Written as DNA, the CDR3 is TGTGCCTGGAGTGTACGCCAGGGAAGAATCCCGTCTGGAAACACCATATATTTT.

This clone occurred a few times. The chain is built from TRBV29-1 and TRBJ2-3; tentatively, D is TRBD2 (6 bases). V dropped 4 bases and J dropped 2 bases, with 10 bases sitting between them. This CDR3 has 13 amino acids. Germline V gene data show CDR1 as SQVTM and CDR2 as ANQGSEA. This CDR3 reads CSVVGGSTDTQYF. DNA of the CDR3: TGCAGCGTTGTCGGGGGTTCCACAGATACGCAGTATTTT.

The chain recombines TRBV27 with TRBJ1-1, with TRBD1 matching 11 bases. With V trimmed by 4 bases and J by 4 bases, 5 bases remained unmatched. In germline, CDR1 is MNHEY, CDR2 SMNVEV (reference sequence). This CDR3 has 15 amino acids. CDR3 region: CASSWGQGVGTEAFF. The CDR3, as DNA: TGTGCCAGCAGTTGGGGACAGGGGGTCGGCACTGAAGCTTTCTTT.

The sample holds one count of this clone. The chain recombines TRBV4-3 with TRBJ1-2, with unresolved D. The germline gives CDR1 LGHNA, CDR2 YSLEER. CDR3 length equals 16 residues. Between the trimmed V and J ends, which lost 0 bases and 4 bases, there was a span of 15 bases. The CDR3 loop is CASSQDQRRLPYGYTF. The CDR3 region has the DNA TGCGCCAGCAGCCAAGATCAGCGACGACTGCCCTATGGCTACACCTTC.

V is TRBV16 and J is TRBJ1-6, with no clear D. Between the trimmed V and J ends, which lost 2 bases and 6 bases, there was a span of 8 bases. The CDR3 is 14 residues long. CDR1 and CDR2 from the germline V gene are KGHSY and FQNENV. CDR3 loop: CASSQVGGNSPLHF. CDR3 nucleotide sequence: TGTGCCAGCAGCCAAGTTGGCGGTAATTCACCCCTCCACTTT.

V and J are TRBV5-5 and TRBJ1-2; D perhaps matches TRBD1 (5 bases). Per the germline V gene, CDR1 is SGHKS and CDR2 is YYEKEE (reference sequence). The CDR3 sequence is 12 residues long. Trimming stripped 4 bases from V and 8 bases from J, with 12 bases between. The chain's CDR3 is CASSMGLLGYTF. DNA of the CDR3: TGTGCCAGCAGCATGGGACTATTGGGCTACACCTTC.

The chain recombines TRBV7-2 with TRBJ2-2; 7 bases are shared with TRBD2. The germline V gene encodes CDR1 SGHTA and CDR2 FQGNSA. The CDR3 is 14 amino acids. The junction had 8 bases not matched to a gene; V was cut back by 7 bases and J by 6 bases. The DNA of the CDR3 is TGTGCCAGCACCCCCAGTGGGGGGGCCGGGGAGCTGTTTTTT. Translation: CASTPSGGAGELFF.

The chain uses TRBV18 and TRBJ1-1; TRBD1 aligns across 8 bases. The CDR3 totals 14 residues. J lost 3 bases, V lost 3 bases, and 3 bases had no gene match. The V gene's germline CDR1 is KGHSH and CDR2 LQKENI. CDR3 sequence reads: CASSPMTGDTEAFF. For the CDR3, the DNA is TGTGCCAGCTCACCTATGACAGGGGACACTGAAGCTTTCTTT.

The rearrangement links TRBV7-8 to TRBJ1-1; the match to TRBD1 covers 8 bases. The CDR3 has 15 amino acids. Germline loops: CDR1 SGHVS, CDR2 FQNEAQ. After removal of 3 bases from V and 1 base from J, the junction contained 4 bases not matched to a gene. The CDR3 spells CASSLADRGNTEAFF. The CDR3 DNA reads as TGTGCCAGCAGCTTGGCAGACAGGGGGAACACTGAAGCTTTCTTT.

This chain connects TRBV7-7 to TRBJ2-7; D may be TRBD1 (5 bases). With 0 bases removed from V and 3 bases from J, the gap between germline ends came to 9 bases. Germline V lookup: CDR1 SSHAT, CDR2 FNYEAQ (reference sequence). The CDR3 sequence is 14 residues long. The CDR3 coding sequence is TGTGCCAGCAGCTTAGCTTTGGGGCGCTACGAGCAGTACTTC. It encodes CASSLALGRYEQYF. Full variable domain (missing parts from reference TRBV7-7 and TRBJ2-7): GAGVSQSPRYKVTKRGQDVTLRCDPISSHATLYWYQQALGQGPEFLTYFNYEAQPDKSGLPSDRFSAERPEGSISTLTIQRTEQRDSAMYRCASSLALGRYEQYFGPGTRLTVT.

This chain links TRBV4-3 with TRBJ2-2; a weak D match, TRBD2 (5 bases). Germline V lookup: CDR1 LGHNA, CDR2 YSLEER. This CDR3 spans 16 amino acids. Trimming took 1 base from V and 4 from J, leaving 13 bases between them. The CDR3 is CASSQGDPSGTGELFF. The CDR3, as DNA: TGCGCCAGCAGCCAAGGGGATCCAAGCGGCACCGGGGAGCTGTTTTTT.